The clone carrying this T cell receptor (beta chain) was observed many times. This sample stems from a study of CD8 T cells in ankylosing spondylitis. Library preparation for TCR beta used quantitative 5'-RACE with molecular barcodes. MiXCR, run by TCRdb on the 5' RACE reads, gives a single entry per CDR3 protein. Here the sample spans fewer than 250,000 distinct CDR3 sequences, 8% to 11% being singletons. The sample consisted of blood, either unsorted or a sorted T cell fraction (not recorded which). This TCR came from a male donor with ankylosing spondylitis or in good health (not recorded which).

The CDR3 region has the DNA TGCAGTGCTCCGCGAAAAGGGTCAGGGAGCCCTGAAGCTTTCTTT. Translated, it gives CSAPRKGSGSPEAFF. The chain recombines TRBV20-1 with TRBJ1-1, with a tentative D call TRBD1 (5 bases). V was shortened by 5 bases and J by 6 bases, with 22 bases between the two germline ends. The CDR3 totals 15 residues. Germline V gene data show CDR1 as DFQATT and CDR2 as SNEGSKA (reference sequence).